The T cell receptor (beta chain) under discussion was sequenced for a study of technical replicates of blood from a handful of donors. The method was immunoSEQ multiplex PCR; TCRdb's version includes in-frame clones alone and lacks a portion of them. Among about 70,000 clones, around 86% were seen once, and the ten largest hold around 5.1%. CDR1 SGDLS and CDR2 YYNGEE come from the germline V gene. The trim removed 3 bases at V and 4 bases at J, leaving 9 bases unmatched. The length of the CDR3 is 18 residues. V usage is TRBV9 and J usage is TRBJ2-5; 16 positions match TRBD2. Material for sequencing was PBMCs. This receptor was identified in a human donor in good health. Some clones in this sample may be carry-over from other donors' samples. The CDR3 DNA is TGTGCCAGCAGCGAGGGGACTAGCGGGGGGGCGGTAATAGAGACCCAGTACTTC. Amino acid sequence: CASSEGTSGGAVIETQYF.